Listed below are T cell receptor beta chains from one sample, sequenced in a study of CD8 T cells in ankylosing spondylitis. TCRdb used MiXCR to reprocess the 5' RACE reads, holding one entry per CDR3 protein. The table has around 250,000 distinct CDR3 sequences, around a tenth seen once. The specimen sequenced was blood, either unsorted or a sorted T cell fraction (not recorded which). These TCRs come from a male donor with ankylosing spondylitis or in good health (not recorded which). CDR3s include the opening cysteine and the closing phenylalanine or tryptophan. Rows give clone size only sometimes, using once, few, many, or a class for an expanded clone.

J,V,size,CDR3
TRBJ1-2,TRBV12-3/TRBV12-4,many,CASSLDLPYGYTF
TRBJ2-2,TRBV29-1,many,CSVRDTGELFF
TRBJ2-1,TRBV6-5,many,CASSYSTEGNEQFF
TRBJ1-1,TRBV27,few,CASSDRGNEAFF
TRBJ2-2,TRBV7-3,-,CASSPSSTGDTGELFF
TRBJ2-7,TRBV5-1,many,CASRRGDSYEQYF
TRBJ2-4,TRBV28,many,CASSPGLAENIQYF
TRBJ2-7,TRBV11-2,few,CASSLNRGRTYEQYF
TRBJ2-5,TRBV4-1,many,CASSPTRDTGGFLYF
TRBJ2-7,TRBV20-1,many,CSARAEARDYEQYF
TRBJ2-4,TRBV5-5,many,CASSLVGDQYF
TRBJ2-5,TRBV28,many,CASSVDSQETQYF
TRBJ2-7,TRBV28,-,CASSLGTPYEQYF